Below are 5 T cell receptor beta chains sequenced from a single sample in a study of shared clonotypes between healthy human individuals. Some clones are missing from TCRdb's copy, which holds only in-frame ones; the method was immunoSEQ multiplex PCR. The sample shows about 1.1 million clones, approximately 80% of them seen only once. The sample consisted of memory CD4+ T cells from PBMCs. Subset here: CD45RA-negative fraction. These receptors all stem from a man younger than 35 in good health. Some clones in this sample may be carry-over from other donors' samples.

This clone was observed a single time. The chain couples TRBV30 to TRBJ1-5; D perhaps matches TRBD1 (5 bases). Germline values: CDR1 GTSNPN, CDR2 SVGIG (reference sequence). The germline V and J ends were trimmed by 0 bases and 5 bases, with 14 bases remaining between them. The CDR3 is 15 amino acids. CDR3 region: CAWSVGGGYDQPQHF. The CDR3 nucleotides read TGTGCCTGGAGTGTTGGCGGGGGATACGATCAGCCCCAGCATTTT.

The chain recombines TRBV7-3 with TRBJ2-1, with 10 bases lining up with TRBD2. After removal of 3 bases from V and 8 bases from J, the junction contained 13 bases not matched to a gene. Looked up from germline, CDR1 is SGHTA and CDR2 is FQGTGA. This CDR3 is built from 17 residues. As DNA, the CDR3 is TGTGCCAGCAGCTTCAAACCAAAAGCGGGAGGGTTCGATGAGCAGTTCTTC. It codes for CASSFKPKAGGFDEQFF.

To note about this clone: Other nucleotide sequences from this sample produce the same CDR3. This chain joins TRBV19 and TRBJ2-4; D is possibly TRBD2 (5 bases). The ends were cut back, 4 bases at V and 7 bases at J, with 8 bases in the middle. The length of the CDR3 is 12 residues. Germline CDR1 is LNHDA and CDR2 is SQIVND (reference sequence). CDR3 region: CASSNRGNIQYF. CDR3 sequence (DNA): TGTGCCAGTAGTAATCGAGGGAACATTCAGTACTTC.

The chain employs TRBV7-2 and TRBJ1-1; no definite D call. Per germline, CDR1 SGHTA and CDR2 FQGNSA. V was pared by 0 bases and J by 5 bases, with 10 bases between. This CDR3 spans 14 amino acids. The CDR3: CASSLAAGRTEAFF. The DNA for the CDR3 is TGTGCCAGCAGCTTAGCAGCGGGCAGGACTGAAGCTTTCTTT. Combining the CDR3 with reference TRBV7-2 and TRBJ1-1 gives the whole variable domain GAGVSQSPSNKVTEKGKDVELRCDPISGHTALYWYRQSLGQGLEFLIYFQGNSAPDKSGLPSDRFSAERTGGSVSTLTIQRTQQEDSAVYLCASSLAAGRTEAFFGQGTRLTVV.

The chain is built from TRBV28 and TRBJ1-5; D gene ambiguous. The V gene's germline CDR1 is MDHEN and CDR2 SYDVKM. V was pared by 8 bases and J by 4 bases, with 15 bases between. This CDR3 is built from 14 residues. CDR3 amino acids: CASEYGSRNQPQHF. The CDR3 nucleotides read TGTGCCAGCGAGTATGGGTCCAGAAATCAGCCCCAGCATTTT.